These T cell receptor beta chains were read from a single sample in a study of T cell responses to AZD1222 COVID-19 vaccine. Data came from immunoSEQ multiplex PCR; TCRdb stores just in-frame clones and leaves some out. The sample yields some 150,000 clones, around nine tenths seen once. The sequencing used peripheral blood, collected on day 0 of AZD1222 vaccination. These receptors were collected from an adult in good health. Both conserved end residues are part of each CDR3. D genes are given only for firm matches. Clone size appears in some rows only: once, few, many, or a class for an expanded clone.

V gene	clone size	D gene	J gene	CDR3 protein	CDR3 DNA
TRBV6-5	.	TRBD1	TRBJ1-2	CASSHGTGIDGYTF	TGTGCCAGCAGTCACGGGACAGGGATTGATGGCTACACCTTC
TRBV9	.	.	TRBJ1-2	CASSVDTYGYTF	TGTGCCAGCAGCGTCGACACCTATGGCTACACCTTC
TRBV27	.	.	TRBJ1-1	CASSPGPPVAEAFF	TGTGCCAGTTCGCCGGGACCCCCGGTCGCTGAAGCTTTCTTT
TRBV3-1/TRBV3-2	.	TRBD1	TRBJ2-1	CASSQGSWTGNNEQFF	TGTGCCAGCAGCCAAGGCTCTTGGACAGGGAACAATGAGCAGTTCTTC
TRBV5-1	.	TRBD1	TRBJ2-4	CASSPTGTGLNIQYF	TGCGCCAGCAGCCCGACCGGGACAGGGTTAAACATTCAGTACTTC
TRBV27	.	TRBD2	TRBJ2-3	CASSSNLLAGSPDTQYF	TGTGCCAGCAGTTCCAACCTACTAGCGGGGAGCCCAGATACGCAGTATTTT
TRBV5-1	.	TRBD1	TRBJ1-6	CASSTGTGTSSYNSPLHF	TGCGCCAGCAGCACCGGGACAGGGACGAGCTCCTATAATTCACCCCTCCACTTT
TRBV27	.	TRBD1	TRBJ2-7	CASSLQGQFYEQYF	TGTGCCAGCAGCCTACAGGGACAGTTCTACGAGCAGTACTTC
TRBV6-1	.	.	TRBJ1-5	CASSKRGGNQPQHF	TGTGCCAGCTCTAAAAGGGGGGGAAATCAGCCCCAGCATTTT
TRBV6-1	.	.	TRBJ2-7	CASSELVVQPSYEQYF	TGTGCCAGCAGTGAATTAGTGGTACAACCCTCCTACGAGCAGTACTTC
TRBV12-3/TRBV12-4	.	.	TRBJ2-3	CASSLLSTDTQYF	TGTGCCAGCAGTTTATTAAGCACAGATACGCAGTATTTT
TRBV14	.	.	TRBJ1-5	CASSQTGGNQPQHF	TGTGCCAGCAGCCAGACTGGGGGCAATCAGCCCCAGCATTTT
TRBV18	once	.	TRBJ1-2	CASSPTRGPGYTF	TGTGCCAGCTCACCCACGCGGGGGCCTGGCTACACCTTC
TRBV29-1	.	.	TRBJ1-2	CSVEVPPEGLGDNYGYTF	TGCAGCGTTGAGGTTCCCCCTGAAGGGCTTGGGGATAACTATGGCTACACCTTC
TRBV19	.	.	TRBJ1-2	CASSPQAQRGMDGYTF	TGTGCCAGTAGTCCCCAGGCCCAAAGGGGAATGGATGGCTACACCTTC
TRBV10-3	.	.	TRBJ1-1	CAIGIREDTEAFF	TGTGCCATCGGAATTAGGGAAGACACTGAAGCTTTCTTT
TRBV3-1/TRBV3-2	.	.	TRBJ2-3	CASSLGVDTQYF	TGTGCCAGCAGCCTCGGGGTAGATACGCAGTATTTT
TRBV3-1/TRBV3-2	.	TRBD1	TRBJ2-3	CASSRFTGTGRPDTQYF	TGTGCCAGCAGCCGCTTTACCGGGACAGGACGGCCAGATACGCAGTATTTT
TRBV5-5	.	.	TRBJ2-5	CASSSTGRGGQETQYF	TGTGCCAGCAGCTCGACAGGGAGGGGCGGCCAAGAGACCCAGTACTTC
TRBV20-1	.	.	TRBJ2-7	CSASGTLYEQYF	TGCAGTGCTAGTGGGACGCTCTACGAGCAGTACTTC
TRBV28	.	.	TRBJ1-5	CASRQEGRPQHF	TGTGCCAGCAGACAAGAAGGACGCCCCCAGCATTTT
TRBV3-1/TRBV3-2	.	.	TRBJ2-1	CASSHVRSNEQFF	TGTGCCAGCAGCCATGTCCGATCCAATGAGCAGTTCTTC
TRBV2	few	.	TRBJ2-3	CAVLDRPIPTDTQYF	TGTGCCGTACTCGACCGGCCTATTCCCACAGATACGCAGTATTTT
TRBV13	.	TRBD2	TRBJ2-7	CASSRGTSGAYEQYF	TGTGCCAGCAGCCGAGGGACTAGCGGGGCCTACGAGCAGTACTTC
TRBV6-1	.	.	TRBJ1-1	CASSEWSGMNTEAFF	TGTGCCAGCAGTGAATGGTCAGGGATGAACACTGAAGCTTTCTTT
TRBV11-2	.	TRBD1	TRBJ1-2	CASSPDRGRGYTF	TGTGCCAGCAGCCCGGACAGGGGACGGGGCTACACCTTC
TRBV28	.	.	TRBJ2-7	CASSRLLAYEQYF	TGTGCCAGCAGTCGGTTACTAGCCTACGAGCAGTACTTC
TRBV29-1	.	.	TRBJ2-4	CSVSAKNIQYF	TGCAGCGTATCAGCCAAAAACATTCAGTACTTC